A single sample gave rise to the 17 T cell receptor beta chains below, sequenced in a study of T cells after posttransplantation cyclophosphamide. Data came from immunoSEQ multiplex PCR; TCRdb stores just in-frame clones and leaves some out. The repertoire consists of some 19,000 clones, with around 91% occurring once and the leading ten covering about 2%. Control samples came 1 year after myeloablative marrow transplants with methotrexate plus calcineurin inhibitor. Sequenced here: PBMCs, sampled just over 350 days after allogeneic stem cell transplant with calcineurin inhibitor and methotrexate. The receptor set was obtained from a female patient younger than 45 who received an allogeneic stem cell transplant from an unrelated donor, was CMV-positive, and had acute and chronic GVHD. A share of the T cells may be of graft donor origin.

The chain carries TRBV9 and TRBJ2-2; no reliable D call. V lost 1 base to trimming and J lost 4 bases, with 5 bases between them. CDR1 is SGDLS, CDR2 YYNGEE, per germline. The CDR3 is made up of 13 amino acids. The CDR3 coding sequence is TGTGCCAGCAGCGTATCGTTCACCGGGGAGCTGTTTTTT. It encodes CASSVSFTGELFF.

The rearrangement links TRBV29-1 to TRBJ1-1; D is possibly TRBD1 (5 bases). V lost 5 bases and J lost 0, with 13 bases in between. There are 14 residues in the CDR3. Germline CDR1 and CDR2: SQVTM and ANQGSEA. CDR3 sequence reads: CSVYSGSLNTEAFF. In DNA form, the CDR3 reads TGCAGCGTTTACTCAGGGTCTCTGAACACTGAAGCTTTCTTT.

The J gene is TRBJ1-4, the V gene TRBV11-3, with 8 bases lining up with TRBD1. The CDR3 totals 13 residues. Germline lookup yields CDR1 SGHNT and CDR2 YENEEA. Trimming took 5 bases from V and 10 from J; bases not matched to a gene: 6. The CDR3 DNA sequence: TGTGCCAGCAGCCCCCACAGGGGGGGAAAACTGTTTTTT. Amino acid sequence: CASSPHRGGKLFF.

This clone came up once. This sequence joins TRBV4-3 and TRBJ2-2, with 10 nucleotides matching TRBD2. This CDR3 is built from 18 residues. Germline V CDR1 and CDR2: LGHNA, YSLEER. V was clipped by 0 bases and J by 3 bases; unmatched bases: 7. CDR3 loop: CASSQDPSGSSDTGELFF. The CDR3 DNA follows: TGCGCCAGCAGCCAAGACCCTAGCGGGAGCTCCGACACCGGGGAGCTGTTTTTT.

The genes are TRBV9 and TRBJ2-3; 9 bases align to TRBD2. The V segment lost 0 bases and the J segment 0 bases; nucleotides outside the gene matches: 2. Germline V gene lookup returns CDR1 SGDLS and CDR2 YYNGEE. The CDR3 loop spans 16 amino acids. The CDR3 region is CASSVETSGSTDTQYF. CDR3 coding DNA: TGTGCCAGCAGCGTAGAAACTAGCGGGAGCACAGATACGCAGTATTTT.

The rearrangement joins TRBV7-9 to TRBJ2-3; TRBD2 matches at 9 bases. After removal of 5 bases from V and 3 bases from J, the junction contained 3 bases not matched to a gene. This CDR3 spans 14 amino acids. CDR1 and CDR2 (germline): SEHNR, FQNEAQ (reference sequence). For the CDR3, the DNA is TGTGCCAGCAGCCCTAGCGGGAAGACAGATACGCAGTATTTT. Protein product: CASSPSGKTDTQYF.

This rearrangement joins TRBV4-2 to TRBJ1-3; possibly TRBD1 for D (6 bases). This CDR3 region has 16 residues. Trimming shortened V by 1 base and J by 13 bases, and 23 bases separated the two germline ends. Per the germline V gene, CDR1 is LGHNA and CDR2 is YNFKEQ. CDR3: CASSQAVGADPITIYF. CDR3 in DNA: TGTGCCAGCAGCCAAGCTGTGGGGGCCGATCCCATAACGATATATTTT.

The chain couples TRBV19 to TRBJ2-7, with 12 bases aligning to TRBD2. This CDR3 is 15 amino acids long. With V trimmed by 3 bases and J by 0 bases, 0 bases remained unmatched. The V gene's germline CDR1 is LNHDA and CDR2 SQIVND (reference sequence). This CDR3 is CASSMTSGSSYEQYF. The CDR3 bases are TGTGCCAGTAGTATGACTAGCGGGAGCTCCTACGAGCAGTACTTC. Full variable domain (rest looked up from reference TRBV19 and TRBJ2-7): DGGITQSPKYLFRKEGQNVTLSCEQNLNHDAMYWYRQDPGQGLRLIYYSQIVNDFQKGDIAEGYSVSREKKESFPLTVTSAQKNPTAFYLCASSMTSGSSYEQYFGPGTRLTVT.

This clone was observed a few times. V and J are TRBV11-3 and TRBJ2-5, with 9 positions matching TRBD1. With V trimmed by 5 bases and J by 4 bases, 8 bases remained unmatched. Germline-derived CDR1 and CDR2 are SGHNT and YENEEA. CDR3 length: 15 amino acids. CDR3 bases: TGTGCCAGCAGCCCGGGGGACAGGGCTGGAGAGACCCAGTACTTC. Translation: CASSPGDRAGETQYF.

The chain couples TRBV13 to TRBJ1-3; no clear D. V was pared by 5 bases and J by 9 bases, with 11 bases between. Germline CDR1 is PRHDT and CDR2 is FYEKMQ (reference sequence). The CDR3 has 12 amino acids. The CDR3: CASSKGESTIYF. CDR3 coding DNA: TGTGCCAGCAGCAAGGGAGAAAGCACCATATATTTT. The whole variable domain, remainder taken from reference TRBV13 and TRBJ1-3, is AAGVIQSPRHLIKEKRETATLKCYPIPRHDTVYWYQQGPGQDPQFLISFYEKMQSDKGSIPDRFSAQQFSDYHSELNMSSLELGDSALYFCASSKGESTIYFGEGSWLTVV.

The chain is built from TRBV9 and TRBJ2-1, with 7 bases lining up with TRBD2. CDR3 length equals 14 residues. CDR1 is SGDLS and CDR2 is YYNGEE in the germline V gene. Trimming at V came to 4 bases and at J to 7 bases, leaving 8 bases not matched to a gene. The CDR3, as DNA: TGTGCCAGCAGCACAGCGGGAAGCGGAAATGAGCAGTTCTTC. It yields the protein CASSTAGSGNEQFF.

The gene calls are TRBV11-2 and TRBJ2-3, with TRBD2 matching 8 bases. The CDR3 is made up of 15 amino acids. Germline CDR1 is SGHAT and CDR2 is FQNNGV. The V segment lost 5 bases and the J segment 1 base; nucleotides outside the gene matches: 5. The CDR3 DNA reads as TGTGCCAGCAGCCCAGCGGGAGAAGGCACAGATACGCAGTATTTT. This encodes CASSPAGEGTDTQYF.

This clone is a singleton in its sample. V and J are TRBV7-2 and TRBJ1-3, with D unclear. V lost 1 base and J lost 0, with 4 bases in between. The CDR3 has 14 residues. CDR1 SGHTA and CDR2 FQGNSA come from the germline V gene. The CDR3 is CASSLGHSGNTIYF. The CDR3 DNA reads as TGTGCCAGCAGCTTAGGGCACTCTGGAAACACCATATATTTT.

The rearrangement uses TRBV9 and TRBJ1-1, with 9 nucleotides matching TRBD1. Losses at the gene ends were 3 bases for V and 5 bases for J; bases not matched to a gene: 14. The CDR3 has 17 residues. Per germline, CDR1 SGDLS and CDR2 YYNGEE. CDR3 amino acids: CASSGPRDRDGRTEAFF. The CDR3 DNA reads as TGTGCCAGCAGCGGACCCCGGGACAGGGACGGCCGAACTGAAGCTTTCTTT.

This chain connects TRBV5-6 to TRBJ1-1; perhaps TRBD1 as D (5 bases). Germline assignment: CDR1 SGHDT and CDR2 YYEEEE. The CDR3 has 15 amino acids. V dropped 4 bases and J dropped 1 base, with 14 bases sitting between them. The CDR3 nucleotides read TGTGCCAGCAGCCCCACCCCCGGGGGGAACACTGAAGCTTTCTTT. The encoded protein is CASSPTPGGNTEAFF. The complete variable domain, with remaining parts taken from reference TRBV5-6 and TRBJ1-1, reads DAGVTQSPTHLIKTRGQQVTLRCSPKSGHDTVSWYQQALGQGPQFIFQYYEEEERQRGNFPDRFSGHQFPNYSSELNVNALLLGDSALYLCASSPTPGGNTEAFFGQGTRLTVV.

This clone was observed once. The rearrangement links TRBV19 to TRBJ2-3; D is undetermined. Per the germline V gene, CDR1 is LNHDA and CDR2 is SQIVND (reference sequence). CDR3 size: 15 residues. With 3 bases removed from V and 2 bases from J, the gap between germline ends came to 12 bases. Here the CDR3 DNA reads TGTGCCAGTAGTATCCGTTGGGCGCACACAGATACGCAGTATTTT. This sequence encodes CASSIRWAHTDTQYF.

The V call is TRBV18, the J call TRBJ2-5; tentative D call: TRBD1 (5 bases). Germline V gene lookup returns CDR1 KGHSH and CDR2 LQKENI. The CDR3 loop spans 13 amino acids. Trimming removed 6 bases at V and 5 bases at J, with 13 bases between. DNA of the CDR3: TGTGCCAGCTCTGCCAGGACATCGGAGACCCAGTACTTC. It is translated as CASSARTSETQYF.